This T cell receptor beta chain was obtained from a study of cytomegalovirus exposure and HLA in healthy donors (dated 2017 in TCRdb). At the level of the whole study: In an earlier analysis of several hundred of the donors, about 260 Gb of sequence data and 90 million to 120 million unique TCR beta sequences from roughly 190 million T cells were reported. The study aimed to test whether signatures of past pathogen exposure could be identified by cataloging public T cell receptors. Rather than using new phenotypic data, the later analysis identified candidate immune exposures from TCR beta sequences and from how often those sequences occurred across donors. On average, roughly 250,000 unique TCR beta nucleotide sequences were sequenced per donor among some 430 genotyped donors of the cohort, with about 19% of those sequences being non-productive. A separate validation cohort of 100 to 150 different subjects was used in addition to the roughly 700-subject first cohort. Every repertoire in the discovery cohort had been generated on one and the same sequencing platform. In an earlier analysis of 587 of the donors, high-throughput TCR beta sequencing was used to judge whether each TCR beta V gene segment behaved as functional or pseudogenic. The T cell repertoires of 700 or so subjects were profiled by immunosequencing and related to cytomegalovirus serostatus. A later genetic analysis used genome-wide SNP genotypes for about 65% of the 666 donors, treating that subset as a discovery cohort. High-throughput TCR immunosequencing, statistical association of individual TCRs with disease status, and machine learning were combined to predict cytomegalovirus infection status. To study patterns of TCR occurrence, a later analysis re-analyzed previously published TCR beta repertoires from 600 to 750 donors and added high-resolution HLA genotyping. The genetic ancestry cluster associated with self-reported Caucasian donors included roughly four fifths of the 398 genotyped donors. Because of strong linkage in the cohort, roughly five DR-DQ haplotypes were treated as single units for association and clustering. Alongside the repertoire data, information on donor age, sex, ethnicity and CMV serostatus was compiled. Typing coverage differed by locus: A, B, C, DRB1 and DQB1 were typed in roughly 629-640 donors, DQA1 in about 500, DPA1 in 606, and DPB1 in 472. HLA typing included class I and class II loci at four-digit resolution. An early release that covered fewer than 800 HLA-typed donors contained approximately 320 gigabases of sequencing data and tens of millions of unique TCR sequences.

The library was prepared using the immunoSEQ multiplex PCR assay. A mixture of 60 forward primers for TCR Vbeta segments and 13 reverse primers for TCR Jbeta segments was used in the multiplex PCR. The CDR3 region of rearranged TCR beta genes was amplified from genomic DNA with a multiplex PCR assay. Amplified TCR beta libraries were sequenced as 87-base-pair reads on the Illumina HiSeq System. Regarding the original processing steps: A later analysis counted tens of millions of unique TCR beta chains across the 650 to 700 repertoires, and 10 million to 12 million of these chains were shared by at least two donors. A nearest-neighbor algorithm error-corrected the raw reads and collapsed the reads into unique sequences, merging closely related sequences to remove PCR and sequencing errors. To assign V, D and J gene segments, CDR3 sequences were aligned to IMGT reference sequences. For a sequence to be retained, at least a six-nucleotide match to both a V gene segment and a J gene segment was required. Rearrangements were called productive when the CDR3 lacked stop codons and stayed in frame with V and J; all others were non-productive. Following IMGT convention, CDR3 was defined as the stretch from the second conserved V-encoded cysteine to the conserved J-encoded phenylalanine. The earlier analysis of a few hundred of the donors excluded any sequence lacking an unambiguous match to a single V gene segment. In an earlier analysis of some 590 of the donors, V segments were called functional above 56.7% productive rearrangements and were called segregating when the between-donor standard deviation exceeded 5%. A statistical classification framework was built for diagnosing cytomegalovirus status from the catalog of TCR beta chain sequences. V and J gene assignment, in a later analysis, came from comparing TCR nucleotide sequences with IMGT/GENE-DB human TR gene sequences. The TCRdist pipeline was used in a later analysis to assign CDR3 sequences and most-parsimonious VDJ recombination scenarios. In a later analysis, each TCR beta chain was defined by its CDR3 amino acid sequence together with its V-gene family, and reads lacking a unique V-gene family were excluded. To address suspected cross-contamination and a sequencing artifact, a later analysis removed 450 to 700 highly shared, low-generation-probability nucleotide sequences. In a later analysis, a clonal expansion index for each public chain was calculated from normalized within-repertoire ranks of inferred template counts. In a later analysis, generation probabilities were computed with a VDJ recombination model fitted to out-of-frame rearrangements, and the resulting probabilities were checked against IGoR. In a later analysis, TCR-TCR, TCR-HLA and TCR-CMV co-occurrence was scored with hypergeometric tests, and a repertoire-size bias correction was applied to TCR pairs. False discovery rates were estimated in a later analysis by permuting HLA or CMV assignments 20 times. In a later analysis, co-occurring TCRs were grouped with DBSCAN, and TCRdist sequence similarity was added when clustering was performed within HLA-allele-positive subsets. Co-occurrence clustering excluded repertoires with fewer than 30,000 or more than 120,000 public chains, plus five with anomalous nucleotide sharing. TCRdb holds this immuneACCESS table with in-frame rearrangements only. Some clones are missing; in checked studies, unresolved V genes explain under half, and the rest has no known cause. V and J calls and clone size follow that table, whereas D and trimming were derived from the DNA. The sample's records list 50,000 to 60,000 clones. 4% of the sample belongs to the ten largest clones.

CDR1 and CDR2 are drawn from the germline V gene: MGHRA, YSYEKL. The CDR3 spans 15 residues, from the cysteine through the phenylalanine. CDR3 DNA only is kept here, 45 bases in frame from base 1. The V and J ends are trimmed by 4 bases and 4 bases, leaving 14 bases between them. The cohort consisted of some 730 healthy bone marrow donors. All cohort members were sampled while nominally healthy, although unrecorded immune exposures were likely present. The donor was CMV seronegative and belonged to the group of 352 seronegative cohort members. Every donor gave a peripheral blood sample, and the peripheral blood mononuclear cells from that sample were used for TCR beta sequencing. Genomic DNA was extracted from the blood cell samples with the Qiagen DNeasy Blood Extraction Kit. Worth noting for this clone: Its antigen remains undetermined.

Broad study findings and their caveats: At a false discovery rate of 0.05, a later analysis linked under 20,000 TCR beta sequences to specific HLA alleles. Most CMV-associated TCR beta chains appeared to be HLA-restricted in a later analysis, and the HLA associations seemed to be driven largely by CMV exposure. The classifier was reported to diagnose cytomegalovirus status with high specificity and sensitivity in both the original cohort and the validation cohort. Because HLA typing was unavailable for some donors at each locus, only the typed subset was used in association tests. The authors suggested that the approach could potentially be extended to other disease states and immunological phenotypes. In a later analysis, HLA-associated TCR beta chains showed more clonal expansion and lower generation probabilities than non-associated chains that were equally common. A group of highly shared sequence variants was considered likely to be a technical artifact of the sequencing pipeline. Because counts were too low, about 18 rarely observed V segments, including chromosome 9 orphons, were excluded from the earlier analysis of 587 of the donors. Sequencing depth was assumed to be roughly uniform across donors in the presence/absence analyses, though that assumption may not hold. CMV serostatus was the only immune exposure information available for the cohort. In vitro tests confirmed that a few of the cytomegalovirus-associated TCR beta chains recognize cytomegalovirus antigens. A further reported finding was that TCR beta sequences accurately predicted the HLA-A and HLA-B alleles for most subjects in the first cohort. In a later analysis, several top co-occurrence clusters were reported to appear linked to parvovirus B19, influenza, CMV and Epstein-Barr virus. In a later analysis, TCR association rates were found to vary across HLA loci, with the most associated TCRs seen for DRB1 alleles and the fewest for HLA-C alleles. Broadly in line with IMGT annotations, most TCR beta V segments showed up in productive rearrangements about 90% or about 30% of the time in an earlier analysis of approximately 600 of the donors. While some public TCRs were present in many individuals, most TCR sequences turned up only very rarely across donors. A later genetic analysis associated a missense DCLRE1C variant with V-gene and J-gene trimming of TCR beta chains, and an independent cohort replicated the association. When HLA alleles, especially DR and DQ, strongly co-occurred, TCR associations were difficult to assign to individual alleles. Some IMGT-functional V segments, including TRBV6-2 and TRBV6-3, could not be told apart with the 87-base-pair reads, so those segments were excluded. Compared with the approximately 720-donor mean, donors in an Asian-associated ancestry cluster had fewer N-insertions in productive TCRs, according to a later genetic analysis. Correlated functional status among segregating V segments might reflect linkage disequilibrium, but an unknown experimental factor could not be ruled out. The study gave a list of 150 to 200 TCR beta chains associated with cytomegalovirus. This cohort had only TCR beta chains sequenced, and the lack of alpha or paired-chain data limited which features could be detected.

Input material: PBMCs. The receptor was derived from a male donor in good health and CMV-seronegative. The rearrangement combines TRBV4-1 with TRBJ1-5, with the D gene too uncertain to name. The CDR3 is CASSPRVLINQPQHF. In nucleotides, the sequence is TGCGCCAGCAGCCCCCGGGTCTTGATTAATCAGCCCCAGCATTTT.